The 11 T cell receptor beta chains below come from one sample, sequenced in a study of CD4+ T cells in melanoma. The table came from immunoSEQ multiplex PCR; TCRdb's copy has only in-frame clones and leaves some out. The table includes 5,500 to 8,000 clones, approximately 70% detected once. Sequencing used cells from a culture (not recorded whether cultured in vitro). The receptor source for this set is a human donor with melanoma.

This chain connects TRBV6-5 to TRBJ1-6, with 7 bases lining up with TRBD1. V lost 6 bases and J lost 8; bases outside the gene matches: 4. Germline V gene lookup returns CDR1 MNHEY and CDR2 SVGAGI. The CDR3 is 13 amino acids. DNA for the CDR3: TGTGCCAGCAGGACAGGGCAGGATTCACCCCTCCACTTT. Translation: CASRTGQDSPLHF.

To note about this clone: At one end, the junction sequence differs from germline, possibly due to a read error. V is TRBV9 and J is TRBJ1-1; 7 nucleotides agree with TRBD1. CDR1 is SGDLS, CDR2 YYNGEE, per germline. The CDR3 has 18 amino acids. The CDR3 nucleotides read TGTGCCAGCACCGTAGCCCCCTGGGGCGGGACAGAGAACACTGAAGCTTTCTTT. It codes for CASTVAPWGGTENTEAFF.

The chain employs TRBV11-2 and TRBJ1-1; D possibly corresponds to TRBD1 (5 bases). V was shortened by 1 base and J by 5 bases, with 11 bases between the two germline ends. Germline-derived CDR1 and CDR2 are SGHAT and FQNNGV. This CDR3 contains 14 residues. CDR3 sequence: CASSLGRGGTEAFF. As DNA, the CDR3 is TGTGCCAGCAGCTTAGGGAGGGGTGGAACTGAAGCTTTCTTT.

CDR3 sequence reads: CASSSTGAVGFF. CDR3 bases: TGTGCCAGCAGCTCAACAGGGGCCGTAGGGTTCTTC. The chain joins TRBV7-9 to TRBJ2-1; 7 bases agree with TRBD1. Germline V gene lookup returns CDR1 SEHNR and CDR2 FQNEAQ (reference sequence). CDR3 size: 12 residues. The ends lost 4 bases at V and 15 bases at J; junction bases unmatched: 9.

This clone was seen a handful of times. The chain joins TRBV7-9 to TRBJ2-3, with 10 bases that match TRBD2. Germline-derived CDR1 and CDR2 are SEHNR and FQNEAQ (reference sequence). J was trimmed by 4 bases and V by 8 bases; bases with no gene match: 12. The length of the CDR3 is 16 residues. The CDR3 region has the DNA TGTGCCAGCCACCTCTCAGCGGGGGGGCTTTCAGATACGCAGTATTTT. Translation gives CASHLSAGGLSDTQYF.

V and J are TRBV5-1 and TRBJ1-4, with D possibly being TRBD1 (5 bases). Germline loops: CDR1 SGHRS, CDR2 YFSETQ. The CDR3 is 15 amino acids. The V gene lost 0 bases and the J gene lost 8 bases, with 14 bases spanning the gap. This chain's CDR3 is CASSLGGDELEKLFF. As DNA, the CDR3 is TGCGCCAGCAGCTTGGGAGGGGACGAATTAGAAAAACTGTTTTTT.

The chain carries TRBV18 and TRBJ2-5; tentatively, D is TRBD1 (5 bases). Germline-derived CDR1 and CDR2 are KGHSH and LQKENI. The V and J ends lost 1 base and 5 bases respectively, with 11 bases between them. This CDR3 has 14 residues. CDR3: CASSPRQGAETQYF. The CDR3, as DNA: TGTGCCAGCTCACCACGACAAGGGGCGGAGACCCAGTACTTC.

The V call is TRBV21-1, the J call TRBJ1-2. TRBV21-1 is reported as a pseudogene. The CDR3 is made up of 14 amino acids. The CDR3 region has the DNA TGTGCCAGCAGCAAACGCCAGGAGAACTATGGCTACACCTTC. Amino acids: CASSKRQENYGYTF.

V gene TRBV10-3 combines with J gene TRBJ2-7; D is perhaps TRBD1 (6 bases). Trimming removed 0 bases from V and 7 bases from J, with 16 bases in between. Germline assignment: CDR1 ENHRY and CDR2 SYGVKD. The CDR3 extends over 15 amino acids. The CDR3 DNA reads TGTGCCATCAGTGAGTCGGGCAGGGGTCCACTGGAGCAGTACTTC. Protein: CAISESGRGPLEQYF.

V and J are TRBV27 and TRBJ2-1, with 9 bases identical to TRBD2. Germline V gives CDR1 MNHEY, CDR2 SMNVEV (reference sequence). V lost 6 bases, J lost 7 bases, and 10 bases stayed unmatched. There are 15 residues in the CDR3. The CDR3 loop is CASRTGGGALNEQFF. For the CDR3, the DNA is TGTGCCAGCAGGACTGGCGGGGGGGCCCTGAATGAGCAGTTCTTC.

CDR3 nucleotide sequence: TGTGCCAGCTCACCGCGAGACAGTCCAAGCTCCTACAATGAGCAGTTCTTC. Amino acid sequence: CASSPRDSPSSYNEQFF. The chain combines TRBV18 with TRBJ2-1; D perhaps matches TRBD1 (5 bases). The V end lost 3 bases, the J end lost 0 bases, and 15 bases lay between the germline ends. CDR1 and CDR2 (germline): KGHSH, LQKENI. This CDR3 contains 17 residues.